Listed here are 25 T cell receptor beta chains from one sample, sequenced in a study of patients and donors after allogeneic stem cell transplantation. Each CDR3 protein is one row after TCRdb ran MiXCR on the RT-PCR reads. The sample contains 410,000 or so distinct CDR3 sequences, around 15% of which appear only once. Source material: blood, either unsorted or a sorted T cell fraction (not recorded which). These receptor sequences come from a human donor who was either an allogeneic HSCT recipient or a stem cell or donor lymphocyte infusion donor (not recorded which). It is not recorded whose cells these are; they may come from a transplant donor.

This clonotype was observed a few times. The V and J genes are TRBV20-1 and TRBJ2-3; the D is unclear. Deletions cut 5 bases from V and 0 bases from J, with 12 bases between. There are 14 residues in the CDR3. CDR1 DFQATT and CDR2 SNEGSKA come from the germline V gene (reference sequence). CDR3 amino acids: CSAPARRSTDTQYF. The CDR3 DNA sequence: TGCAGTGCTCCTGCGAGGCGGAGCACAGATACGCAGTATTTT.

The V and J genes are TRBV12-5 and TRBJ2-7; D ambiguous. The V end lost 1 base, the J end lost 0 bases, and 13 bases lay between the germline ends. The CDR3 is 16 amino acids. Germline CDR1 and CDR2: LGHNT and FRNRAP. CDR3 region: CASGLGDAGLSYEQYF. The CDR3 DNA sequence: TGTGCTAGTGGTTTGGGGGATGCCGGTCTCTCCTACGAGCAGTACTTC.

The V call is TRBV11-3, the J call TRBJ2-7; 10 nucleotides match TRBD1. Germline CDR1 reads SGHNT; CDR2 reads YENEEA. V lost 5 bases to trimming and J lost 7 bases; unmatched junction nucleotides: 5. The CDR3 runs 13 residues. CDR3 loop: CASSRQGAGEQYF. The CDR3 DNA follows: TGTGCCAGCAGCAGACAGGGGGCGGGGGAGCAGTACTTC.

The chain employs TRBV19 and TRBJ1-2; no definite D call. CDR3 length: 13 residues. The V end was cut by 7 bases, the J end by 8 bases, with 17 bases between. Germline V gene lookup returns CDR1 LNHDA and CDR2 SQIVND (reference sequence). The CDR3 region is CASKDVVRPGYTF. In DNA form, the CDR3 reads TGTGCCAGTAAGGATGTGGTTCGCCCGGGCTACACCTTC.

This clonotype was observed a few times. This chain connects TRBV19 to TRBJ1-1, with D perhaps matching TRBD1 (6 bases). Germline V gene data show CDR1 as LNHDA and CDR2 as SQIVND (reference sequence). The CDR3 runs 14 residues. Trimming cost V 5 bases and J 1 base, with 11 bases left between them. The CDR3 coding sequence is TGTGCCAGTAGTTCGGGACATACGAACACTGAAGCTTTCTTT. This sequence encodes CASSSGHTNTEAFF. Combining the CDR3 with reference TRBV19 and TRBJ1-1 gives the whole variable domain DGGITQSPKYLFRKEGQNVTLSCEQNLNHDAMYWYRQDPGQGLRLIYYSQIVNDFQKGDIAEGYSVSREKKESFPLTVTSAQKNPTAFYLCASSSGHTNTEAFFGQGTRLTVV.

This clonotype turned up a few times. This chain joins TRBV30 and TRBJ1-1; D might be TRBD1 (6 bases). Germline lookup yields CDR1 GTSNPN and CDR2 SVGIG (reference sequence). This CDR3 is 12 amino acids long. Trimming cost V 0 bases and J 10 bases, with 12 bases left between them. The CDR3, as DNA: TGTGCCTGGAGTGTGTCGGACAGAAGAGCTTTCTTT. Its translation is CAWSVSDRRAFF.

There are a few counts of this clonotype. This chain uses TRBV19 with TRBJ2-4; no reliable D call. Trimming removed 3 bases from V and 0 bases from J, with 6 bases in between. The CDR3 sequence is 14 residues long. Germline V CDR1 and CDR2: LNHDA, SQIVND (reference sequence). CDR3 protein: CASSMMGAKNIQYF. The DNA of the CDR3 is TGTGCCAGTAGTATGATGGGAGCCAAAAACATTCAGTACTTC.

This clonotype was seen a handful of times. The CDR3 region is CASTFREGPYEQYF. Written as DNA, the CDR3 is TGTGCCAGCACATTTAGGGAGGGCCCATACGAGCAGTACTTC. The chain has TRBV12-3 or TRBV12-4 and TRBJ2-7, with 7 nucleotides matching TRBD2. This CDR3 has 14 amino acids. With 7 bases clipped from V and 4 bases from J, the junction kept 10 bases outside the gene matches.

The J gene is TRBJ2-3, the V gene TRBV5-1, with D perhaps TRBD2 (6 bases). Germline loops: CDR1 SGHRS, CDR2 YFSETQ. The CDR3 contains 15 residues. Trimming stripped 0 bases from V and 5 bases from J, with 13 bases between. CDR3 nucleotides: TGCGCCAGCAGCTTGGGAGGCGGGAAAAGAGATACGCAGTATTTT. This sequence encodes CASSLGGGKRDTQYF.

V usage is TRBV19 and J usage is TRBJ2-3, with 10 positions matching TRBD2. V gave up 3 bases and J gave up 1 base; unmatched junction bases: 7. The CDR3 runs 17 residues. Germline loops: CDR1 LNHDA, CDR2 SQIVND (reference sequence). CDR3 in amino acids: CASSIPLGLAGTDTQYF. CDR3 DNA sequence: TGTGCCAGTAGTATCCCGCTTGGACTAGCGGGCACAGATACGCAGTATTTT.

The table lists this clonotype with many counts. CDR3 residues: CASSLMAGEGQPQHF. The CDR3 DNA reads TGTGCCAGCAGCTTAATGGCAGGGGAGGGTCAGCCCCAGCATTTT. The genes are TRBV7-2 and TRBJ1-5; weak D call: TRBD1 (6 bases). Germline V gene sequence: CDR1 SGHTA, CDR2 FQGNSA. CDR3 length equals 15 residues. The ends were cut back, 2 bases at V and 6 bases at J, with 14 bases in the middle.

Of note for this clonotype: Given a much more abundant clone one base away, this may be a read error. The V gene is TRBV27, the J gene TRBJ2-1; 8 nucleotides match TRBD2. Germline CDR1 and CDR2: MNHEY and SMNVEV (reference sequence). The CDR3 has 15 residues. Losses at the gene ends were 10 bases for V and 2 bases for J; bases not matched to a gene: 10. CDR3: CANRRTSGTYNEQFF. CDR3 bases: TGTGCCAACAGGCGTACTAGCGGAACCTACAATGAGCAGTTCTTC.

The chain recombines TRBV18 with TRBJ1-1; D call uncertain. Per germline, CDR1 KGHSH and CDR2 LQKENI. This CDR3 region has 13 residues. V lost 0 bases and J lost 5, with 7 bases in between. The CDR3 sequence: CASSPPSWTEAFF. In DNA, the CDR3 is TGTGCCAGCTCACCACCGTCGTGGACTGAAGCTTTCTTT.

A few counts support this clonotype. The chain joins TRBV7-9 to TRBJ1-6, with D tentatively TRBD1 (5 bases). The V and J ends lost 6 bases and 7 bases respectively, with 16 bases between them. The CDR3 has 15 amino acids. From germline, CDR1 is SEHNR and CDR2 FQNEAQ (reference sequence). The CDR3 bases are TGTGCCAGCAGTCCCCCGGGACGTGAAAATTCACCCCTCCACTTT. This gives the protein CASSPPGRENSPLHF.

Only a few counts were recorded for this clonotype. The V gene is TRBV7-2, the J gene TRBJ2-1; 13 bases fit TRBD2. With V trimmed by 4 bases and J by 15 bases, 15 bases remained unmatched. The CDR3 has 16 amino acids. Germline V gene sequence: CDR1 SGHTA, CDR2 FQGNSA. For the CDR3, the DNA is TGTGCCAGCAGCTCGACGAGTACTAGCGGGGGGGCGGTTACGTTCTTC. It translates to CASSSTSTSGGAVTFF.

The chain joins TRBV20-1 to TRBJ2-3; 9 bases align to TRBD2. With V trimmed by 3 bases and J by 4 bases, 8 bases remained unmatched. Germline V lookup: CDR1 DFQATT, CDR2 SNEGSKA (reference sequence). CDR3 length equals 15 residues. The CDR3 bases are TGCAGTGCTAGGAAGGTAGCGGGGGCGGCAGATACGCAGTATTTT. This translates into CSARKVAGAADTQYF.

The table lists this clonotype with a few counts. The V gene is TRBV27, the J gene TRBJ1-4; D possibly corresponds to TRBD1 (6 bases). This CDR3 comprises 15 residues. Germline V gene data show CDR1 as MNHEY and CDR2 as SMNVEV (reference sequence). Trimming left V 4 bases short and J 4 bases short, with 13 bases between. CDR3 nucleotides: TGTGCCAGCAGTTCTACAGGGCGTTTTAATGAAAAACTGTTTTTT. It yields the protein CASSSTGRFNEKLFF.

This clonotype has only a few counts. This chain links TRBV27 with TRBJ2-7; TRBD1 might be the D (5 bases). The CDR3 contains 13 residues. Germline V lookup: CDR1 MNHEY, CDR2 SMNVEV (reference sequence). V was clipped by 10 bases and J by 0 bases, with 13 bases between them. In DNA form, the CDR3 reads TGTGCCACCATAGGGGCAGACTCCTACGAGCAGTACTTC. This gives the protein CATIGADSYEQYF.

The chain links TRBV5-1 to TRBJ2-6, with D uncertain. Germline loops: CDR1 SGHRS, CDR2 YFSETQ. The CDR3 covers 14 residues. Between the trimmed V and J ends, which lost 5 bases and 4 bases, there was a span of 10 bases. DNA for the CDR3: TGCGCCAGCAGACCCTCGGCCGGGGCCAACGTCCTGACTTTC. It specifies CASRPSAGANVLTF.

This sequence joins TRBV3-1 and TRBJ1-1; D possibly corresponds to TRBD1 (6 bases). V was trimmed by 1 base and J by 1 base, leaving 22 bases between them. CDR1 LGHDT and CDR2 YNNKEL come from the germline V gene (reference sequence). The length of the CDR3 is 19 residues. CDR3 region: CASSQGGLFTRESNTEAFF. Here the CDR3 DNA reads TGTGCCAGCAGCCAAGGGGGGCTCTTTACCAGGGAATCGAACACTGAAGCTTTCTTT.

The chain joins TRBV6-1 to TRBJ2-4; D possibly uses TRBD1 or TRBD2 (6 bases each). Trimming took 5 bases from V and 0 from J, leaving 23 bases between them. This CDR3 spans 19 amino acids. CDR1 is MNHNS, CDR2 SASEGT, per germline. DNA of the CDR3: TGTGCCAGCAGTACACGATTTGGGGGGCTTAACATAGCCAAAAACATTCAGTACTTC. Protein sequence: CASSTRFGGLNIAKNIQYF.

The V call is TRBV4-2, the J call TRBJ2-7, with 8 bases aligning to TRBD2. There are 16 residues in the CDR3. V dropped 1 base and J dropped 2; count of bases not matched to a gene: 7. The germline V gene encodes CDR1 LGHNA and CDR2 YNFKEQ. The CDR3 spells CASSQAVREAPYEQYF. The CDR3 bases are TGTGCCAGCAGCCAAGCTGTGCGGGAGGCCCCCTACGAGCAGTACTTC.

This clonotype showed up just a few times. The rearrangement links TRBV27 to TRBJ2-5; TRBD1 matches at 7 bases. This CDR3 has 16 amino acids. Germline V lookup: CDR1 MNHEY, CDR2 SMNVEV (reference sequence). Unmatched junction bases numbered 11, after V lost 6 bases and J lost 1 base. The CDR3 sequence: CASSHSGTAGQETQYF. DNA of the CDR3: TGTGCCAGCAGCCATTCCGGGACAGCTGGCCAAGAGACCCAGTACTTC.

This clonotype was counted between two and nine times. The chain couples TRBV5-1 to TRBJ2-1, with TRBD2 as a possible D gene (7 bases). This CDR3 spans 20 amino acids. Germline V gene data show CDR1 as SGHRS and CDR2 as YFSETQ. V lost 0 bases, J lost 0 bases, and 22 bases lay in between. CDR3 bases: TGCGCCAGCAGCTTGGGGGGGGGGACACTAGCGACGCGCTCCTACAATGAGCAGTTCTTC. Translated: CASSLGGGTLATRSYNEQFF.

This clonotype was recorded at least ten times. The CDR3 here is CSARGALNEQFF. The DNA of the CDR3 is TGCAGTGCTCGTGGGGCTCTCAATGAGCAGTTCTTC. J is TRBJ2-1 and V is TRBV20-1; D perhaps matches TRBD1 (5 bases). The CDR3 runs to 12 residues. The V end lost 5 bases, the J end lost 6 bases, and 11 bases lay between the germline ends. From germline, CDR1 is DFQATT and CDR2 SNEGSKA (reference sequence).